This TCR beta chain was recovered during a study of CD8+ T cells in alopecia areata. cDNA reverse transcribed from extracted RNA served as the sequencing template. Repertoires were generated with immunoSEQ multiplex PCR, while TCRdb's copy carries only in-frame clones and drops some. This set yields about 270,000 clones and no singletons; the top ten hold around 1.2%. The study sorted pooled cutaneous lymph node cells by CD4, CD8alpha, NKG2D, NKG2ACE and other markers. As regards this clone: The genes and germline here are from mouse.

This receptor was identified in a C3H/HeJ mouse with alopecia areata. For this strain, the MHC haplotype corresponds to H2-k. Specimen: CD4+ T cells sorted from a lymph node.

CDR3 DNA, as far as it was read: TGTGCCAGCAGTGATGATGGGTATGCT. This encodes CASSDDGYA. The entire CDR3 protein reads CASSDDGYAEQFF. V gene TRBV13-1 combines with J gene TRBJ2-1, with unresolved D. The CDR3 end lies 4 residues beyond the end of the read and is filled in from the germline J gene. This CDR3 spans 13 amino acids. The V gene's germline CDR1 is NSHNY and CDR2 SYGAGN. V lost 0 bases, J lost 4 bases, and 5 bases lay in between.